This entry concerns a single T cell receptor beta chain. This sample is drawn from a study of blood T cell repertoires in COVID-19. The overall study: PBMCs, B-cell-depleted T cells, or T cells provided the cDNA or gDNA that made up the material.

Only in-frame clones appear in the TCRdb table, and some are missing; sequencing was by immunoSEQ multiplex PCR. The table includes under 300,000 clones, around nine tenths detected once. Germline CDR1 and CDR2: WSHSY and SAAADI. V was shortened by 5 bases and J by 1 base, with 11 bases between the two germline ends. CDR3 length: 14 residues. The chain has TRBV10-2 and TRBJ2-5, with D possibly TRBD1 on 6 matching bases. The TCR comes from a man aged 25 to 40 with COVID-19, enrolled during active disease. What was sequenced was peripheral blood. Here the CDR3 DNA reads TGCGCCAGCAGTCTGGGACAAATCCAAGAGACCCAGTACTTC. Its translation: CASSLGQIQETQYF.